These 7 T cell receptor beta chains came from one sample sequenced in a study of blood T cell repertoires in COVID-19. Sequencing used immunoSEQ multiplex PCR; TCRdb keeps in-frame clones, though not all of them. The repertoire holds over 85,000 clones, with roughly 80% as singletons. The sample was peripheral blood. The source is a woman aged 55 to 70 with acute or convalescent COVID-19.

The chain couples TRBV11-2 to TRBJ2-4, with 9 bases matching TRBD1. This CDR3 is 15 amino acids long. The germline CDR1 and CDR2 sequences are SGHAT and FQNNGV. V lost 4 bases to trimming and J lost 7 bases; unmatched junction nucleotides: 8. In nucleotides, the CDR3 is TGTGCCAGCAGCTCGACCGGGACAGGGTCGAACATTCAGTACTTC. The encoded protein is CASSSTGTGSNIQYF.

This chain connects TRBV18 to TRBJ1-1; tentatively, D is TRBD1 (5 bases). This CDR3 is 11 amino acids long. Trimming cost V 8 bases and J 7 bases, with 11 bases left between them. Per germline, CDR1 KGHSH and CDR2 LQKENI. The CDR3 DNA reads as TGTGCCAGCCGGGGGGAGGTTGAAGCTTTCTTT. Its protein product is CASRGEVEAFF.

The rearrangement links TRBV6-2 or TRBV6-3 to TRBJ2-5, with D possibly matching TRBD2 (5 bases). V shed 6 bases and J shed 7 bases, with 18 bases lying between them. This CDR3 comprises 14 residues. Germline V gene data show CDR1 as MNHEY and CDR2 as SVGEGT. CDR3 nucleotides: TGTGCCAGCAGCCTAGTGGGAGCTCCTAGGACCCAGTACTTC. It encodes CASSLVGAPRTQYF.

The V call is TRBV6-5, the J call TRBJ2-7, with 10 positions matching TRBD2. The CDR3 totals 16 residues. The V segment lost 3 bases and the J segment 2 bases; nucleotides outside the gene matches: 7. CDR1 and CDR2 from the germline V gene are MNHEY and SVGAGI. CDR3 in amino acids: CASSYVAGGEAYEQYF. As DNA, the CDR3 is TGTGCCAGCAGTTATGTAGCGGGGGGAGAAGCCTACGAGCAGTACTTC.

The chain carries TRBV7-2 and TRBJ1-1, with D tentatively TRBD1 (5 bases). The CDR3 loop spans 15 amino acids. The germline gives CDR1 SGHTA, CDR2 FQGNSA. Deletions cut 1 base from V and 5 bases from J, with 14 bases between. The DNA for the CDR3 is TGTGCCAGCAGCTTAGGGCAGGCGGGGCGGACTGAAGCTTTCTTT. This encodes CASSLGQAGRTEAFF.

This sequence joins TRBV19 and TRBJ2-1; tentative D call: TRBD2 (6 bases). CDR3 length equals 12 residues. Germline lookup yields CDR1 LNHDA and CDR2 SQIVND (reference sequence). V lost 5 bases, J lost 9 bases, and 11 bases lay in between. DNA of the CDR3: TGTGCCAGTAGTCCCCGGAGGGGTGAGCAGTTCTTC. Translated, it gives CASSPRRGEQFF. Full variable domain (remainder filled in from reference TRBV19 and TRBJ2-1): DGGITQSPKYLFRKEGQNVTLSCEQNLNHDAMYWYRQDPGQGLRLIYYSQIVNDFQKGDIAEGYSVSREKKESFPLTVTSAQKNPTAFYLCASSPRRGEQFFGPGTRLTVL.

There are a few counts of this clone. The V and J genes are TRBV19 and TRBJ1-2; D might be TRBD1 (6 bases). Germline CDR1 reads LNHDA; CDR2 reads SQIVND (reference sequence). The CDR3 runs 14 residues. V was cut by 7 bases and J by 2 bases, with 14 bases left in between. The CDR3 DNA follows: TGTGCCAGTACCGTTTGGGGACAAAACTATGGCTACACCTTC. It codes for CASTVWGQNYGYTF.